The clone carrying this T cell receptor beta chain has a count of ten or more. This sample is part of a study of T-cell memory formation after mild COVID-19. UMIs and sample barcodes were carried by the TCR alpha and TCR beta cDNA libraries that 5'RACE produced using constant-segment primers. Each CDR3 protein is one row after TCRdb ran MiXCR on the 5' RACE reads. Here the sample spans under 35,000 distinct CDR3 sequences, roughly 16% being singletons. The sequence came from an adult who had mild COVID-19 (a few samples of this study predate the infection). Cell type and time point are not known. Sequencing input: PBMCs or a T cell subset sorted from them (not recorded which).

The chain's CDR3 is CASSQNRDGYGYTF. Written as DNA, the CDR3 is TGCGCCAGCAGCCAAAACAGGGATGGCTATGGCTACACCTTC. The chain is built from TRBV4-1 and TRBJ1-2; TRBD1 is a possible D gene (6 bases). The CDR3 length is 14 residues. V was pared by 2 bases and J by 4 bases, with 11 bases between. The germline gives CDR1 MGHRA, CDR2 YSYEKL.